This TCR beta chain was identified during a study of identical twins. The ends were cut back, 4 bases at V and 0 bases at J, with 15 bases in the middle. Germline CDR1 SEHNR, CDR2 FQNEAQ (reference sequence). The CDR3 has 16 residues. Overall study results and limits: Carriage of fewer insertions was seen in abundant cord blood beta clonotypes, whereas memory repertoires showed none.

As to this clonotype: Its antigen is as yet unknown.

MiXCR was run by TCRdb on the 5' RACE reads, yielding one entry per CDR3 protein. The sample has around 1.7 million distinct CDR3 sequences; about 32% are singletons. The gene calls are TRBV7-9 and TRBJ1-2; D may be TRBD1 (5 bases). The source of this sequence is a newborn girl in good health. Material for sequencing was cord blood. The CDR3 sequence is CASSWGTTGPNYGYTF. In nucleotides, the CDR3 is TGTGCCAGCAGCTGGGGTACCACAGGTCCTAACTATGGCTACACCTTC.